The 22 T cell receptor beta chains below all came from one sample that was sequenced in a study of T cells in Graves' hyperthyroidism and ophthalmopathy. Template material for amplifying TCR beta CDR3 regions consisted of RNA transcripts. An initial round of RT-PCR targeting the TCR CDR3 relied on the HTBI primer set. TCRdb called the multiplex PCR reads again in MiXCR, with one record for every CDR3 protein. Of approximately 700,000 distinct CDR3 sequences listed, roughly 15% are singletons. Sequenced: blood. The receptors stem from a man younger than 30 with Graves' hyperthyroidism.

The J gene is TRBJ1-2, the V gene TRBV15; D might be TRBD1 (6 bases). Trimming pared 1 base from V and 6 bases from J, leaving 12 bases between. CDR3 length: 14 residues. Germline assignment: CDR1 LNHNV and CDR2 YYDKDF (reference sequence). The CDR3, as DNA: TGTGCCACCAGCAGAGCCCGGACAGATCATGGCTACACCTTC. Translating gives CATSRARTDHGYTF. Complete variable domain (other parts from reference TRBV15 and TRBJ1-2): DAMVIQNPRYQVTQFGKPVTLSCSQTLNHNVMYWYQQKSSQAPKLLFHYYDKDFNNEADTPDNFQSRRPNTSFCFLDIRSPGLGDTAMYLCATSRARTDHGYTFGSGTRLTVV.

Many counts were recorded for this clonotype. V and J are TRBV20-1 and TRBJ2-1; the D is unclear. With 0 bases removed from V and 4 bases from J, the gap between germline ends came to 10 bases. This CDR3 has 14 amino acids. Germline values: CDR1 DFQATT, CDR2 SNEGSKA (reference sequence). Here the CDR3 reads CSARDLAEYNEQFF. The CDR3 nucleotides are TGCAGTGCTAGAGATCTGGCGGAGTACAATGAGCAGTTCTTC.

This clonotype was seen a handful of times. The gene calls are TRBV28 and TRBJ2-3; D tentatively fits TRBD1 or TRBD2 (5 bases each). Trimming took off 11 bases at V and 4 bases at J, with 13 bases between the two ends. The CDR3 is 12 amino acids. Germline loops: CDR1 MDHEN, CDR2 SYDVKM. The CDR3 DNA reads TGTGCCTCCGGGACGCCCCCAGATACGCAGTATTTT. Translating gives CASGTPPDTQYF.

The V call is TRBV5-1, the J call TRBJ2-7; D is unresolved. CDR1 SGHRS and CDR2 YFSETQ come from the germline V gene. The CDR3 totals 14 residues. The ends were cut back, 0 bases at V and 6 bases at J, with 13 bases in the middle. The CDR3 region is CASSLGPKVGEQYF. The CDR3 region has the DNA TGCGCCAGCAGCTTGGGCCCGAAGGTAGGCGAGCAGTACTTC.

The gene calls are TRBV9 and TRBJ2-7, with D possibly being TRBD2 (6 bases). V shed 0 bases and J shed 0 bases, with 10 bases lying between them. The length of the CDR3 is 15 residues. Germline V gene sequence: CDR1 SGDLS, CDR2 YYNGEE. The CDR3, as DNA: TGTGCCAGCAGCGTAGGGGACTTGAGCTCCTACGAGCAGTACTTC. Translating it yields CASSVGDLSSYEQYF.

The chain couples TRBV5-1 to TRBJ2-3; the match to TRBD2 covers 9 bases. V dropped 7 bases and J dropped 2; count of bases not matched to a gene: 11. The CDR3 spans 16 residues. The germline V gene has CDR1 SGHRS and CDR2 YFSETQ. CDR3 sequence (DNA): TGCGCCAGCCGAGGCGGCCTAGCGGGGACCACAGATACGCAGTATTTT. Translated: CASRGGLAGTTDTQYF. The entire variable domain, with the rest obtained from reference TRBV5-1 and TRBJ2-3, is as follows: KAGVTQTPRYLIKTRGQQVTLSCSPISGHRSVSWYQQTPGQGLQFLFEYFSETQRNKGNFPGRFSGRQFSNSRSEMNVSTLELGDSALYLCASRGGLAGTTDTQYFGPGTRLTVL.

This clonotype was counted at least ten times. The chain links TRBV12-3 or TRBV12-4 to TRBJ2-3, with TRBD2 as a possible D gene (7 bases). V lost 10 bases and J 1 base, leaving 15 bases between the germline ends. The length of the CDR3 is 14 residues. CDR3 coding DNA: TGTGCCAACCTCGGGGGGCCCGGCACAGATACGCAGTATTTT. It specifies CANLGGPGTDTQYF.

This clonotype occurred a few times. The chain employs TRBV10-2 and TRBJ2-2; D remains ambiguous. Germline V gene data show CDR1 as WSHSY and CDR2 as SAAADI. This CDR3 has 16 amino acids. Trimming removed 0 bases from V and 8 bases from J, with 16 bases in between. The CDR3 region is CASSESGRSWSGELFF. The CDR3 nucleotides read TGCGCCAGCAGTGAGTCCGGGCGGAGTTGGTCAGGGGAGCTGTTTTTT.

This clonotype was picked up many times. The rearrangement joins TRBV28 to TRBJ2-5; 12 positions agree with TRBD2. Germline V gene sequence: CDR1 MDHEN, CDR2 SYDVKM. V shed 5 bases and J 5 bases; nucleotides not matched to a gene: 6. There are 15 residues in the CDR3. CDR3 in amino acids: CASSRLAGAWETQYF. For the CDR3, the DNA is TGTGCCAGCAGTCGACTAGCGGGAGCTTGGGAGACCCAGTACTTC.

This clonotype was recorded at least ten times. The chain uses TRBV7-9 and TRBJ2-1; 8 nucleotides align to TRBD1. CDR3 length equals 15 residues. J gave up 4 bases and V 6 bases, and 8 bases lay outside the gene matches. Germline values: CDR1 SEHNR, CDR2 FQNEAQ (reference sequence). The CDR3 sequence: CASRTPGQAYNEQFF. For the CDR3, the DNA is TGTGCCAGCAGGACCCCGGGACAGGCGTACAATGAGCAGTTCTTC.

The chain joins TRBV19 to TRBJ2-2; no definite D call. V lost 7 bases and J 6 bases, leaving 6 bases between the germline ends. This CDR3 is built from 11 residues. Germline V gene sequence: CDR1 LNHDA, CDR2 SQIVND (reference sequence). Here the CDR3 reads CASTIAGELFF. CDR3 DNA: TGTGCCAGTACCATCGCCGGGGAGCTGTTTTTT.

J is TRBJ1-5 and V is TRBV4-1; D may be TRBD1 (6 bases). The CDR3 covers 16 residues. Looked up from germline, CDR1 is MGHRA and CDR2 is YSYEKL. Trimming cost V 4 bases and J 4 bases, with 17 bases left between them. In nucleotides, the CDR3 is TGCGCCAGCAGCCTCCTCATAACCAGGGGAAATCAGCCCCAGCATTTT. Amino acid sequence: CASSLLITRGNQPQHF.

This sequence joins TRBV5-1 and TRBJ2-2, with D possibly being TRBD2 (6 bases). The CDR3 length is 15 residues. Trimming removed 3 bases from V and 4 bases from J, with 13 bases in between. Germline V gene lookup returns CDR1 SGHRS and CDR2 YFSETQ. The CDR3: CASSSPGTFTGELFF. Here the CDR3 DNA reads TGCGCCAGCAGCTCTCCCGGGACTTTCACCGGGGAGCTGTTTTTT.

This clonotype showed up many times. The chain links TRBV11-2 to TRBJ1-2, with D hard to call. There are 14 residues in the CDR3. Trimming shortened V by 5 bases and J by 8 bases, and 18 bases separated the two germline ends. The germline gives CDR1 SGHAT, CDR2 FQNNGV. The CDR3 DNA reads as TGTGCCAGCAGCCCGGTGACGACACCCGGCGGCTACACCTTC. It specifies CASSPVTTPGGYTF.

The chain combines TRBV12-3 or TRBV12-4 with TRBJ1-2; the match to TRBD1 covers 7 bases. The CDR3 length is 16 residues. Trimming cost V 3 bases and J 2 bases; bases outside gene matches: 9. The CDR3 nucleotides are TGTGCCAGCAGTTTTTATCCGGGACAGAAGAACTATGGCTACACCTTC. It encodes CASSFYPGQKNYGYTF.

This clonotype was detected ten times or more. The chain is built from TRBV11-2 and TRBJ2-7; D possibly uses TRBD1 or TRBD2 (5 bases each). The CDR3 covers 14 residues. V lost 4 bases, J lost 4 bases, and 14 bases lay in between. Germline CDR1 and CDR2: SGHAT and FQNNGV. The DNA of the CDR3 is TGTGCCAGCAGCTGGGGGTCGGGCAGATACGAGCAGTACTTC. Protein sequence: CASSWGSGRYEQYF.

The rearrangement joins TRBV2 to TRBJ2-2, with D perhaps matching TRBD1 (5 bases). V lost 7 bases and J lost 7, with 13 bases in between. This CDR3 is built from 13 residues. Germline values: CDR1 SNHLY, CDR2 FYNNEI. The CDR3 bases are TGTGCCAGCAAGGGTGGGGCTAGCGGGGAGCTGTTTTTT. This codes for CASKGGASGELFF.

This clonotype turned up a few times. The chain combines TRBV29-1 with TRBJ2-3, with a weak D call TRBD1 (6 bases). The CDR3 extends over 15 amino acids. The germline V gene has CDR1 SQVTM and CDR2 ANQGSEA. The ends were cut back, 2 bases at V and 4 bases at J, with 16 bases in the middle. The chain's CDR3 is CSVESRGTSADTQYF. The CDR3 DNA reads TGCAGCGTTGAAAGTCGAGGGACATCGGCAGATACGCAGTATTTT.

This chain connects TRBV7-2 to TRBJ2-2; D might be TRBD1 or TRBD2, each matching 5 bases. The germline V gene has CDR1 SGHTA and CDR2 FQGNSA. The V and J ends lost 4 bases and 3 bases respectively, with 15 bases between them. The CDR3 length is 16 residues. This CDR3 reads CASSSLGVRDTGELFF. CDR3 in DNA: TGTGCCAGCAGCTCCCTAGGGGTGAGGGACACCGGGGAGCTGTTTTTT.

This clonotype has at least ten counts. The chain couples TRBV28 to TRBJ1-2; a possible D gene is TRBD1 (5 bases). The CDR3 covers 14 residues. V shed 4 bases and J shed 2 bases, with 11 bases lying between them. Germline CDR1 MDHEN, CDR2 SYDVKM. This CDR3 is CASSSGLGNYGYTF. DNA of the CDR3: TGTGCCAGCAGTTCAGGGTTGGGGAACTATGGCTACACCTTC.

This clonotype occurred many times. The chain couples TRBV27 to TRBJ1-2; 7 nucleotides align to TRBD1. Germline V gene lookup returns CDR1 MNHEY and CDR2 SMNVEV (reference sequence). The V and J ends lost 4 bases and 7 bases, in that order; junction bases with no gene match: 6. This CDR3 contains 13 residues. In DNA, the CDR3 is TGTGCCAGCAGTTCCACGACAGGGATTGGCTACACCTTC. Protein: CASSSTTGIGYTF.

This clonotype was seen repeatedly, ten times or more. The chain combines TRBV20-1 with TRBJ2-2; the D gene is possibly TRBD1 (6 bases). Trimming shortened V by 6 bases and J by 0 bases, and 14 bases separated the two germline ends. Germline assignment: CDR1 DFQATT and CDR2 SNEGSKA (reference sequence). The CDR3 loop spans 15 amino acids. CDR3 bases: TGCAGTGCCCGCGCCGGGACAACGAACACCGGGGAGCTGTTTTTT. Its translation is CSARAGTTNTGELFF.